This T cell receptor beta chain was sequenced in a study of CD8+CD57+ T cells in acquired aplastic anemia. Regarding the study as a whole: No significant difference in CD8+ Simpson's diversity was found between patients and controls.

By flow cytometry, patients selected for sequencing had shown an expansion of CD8+CD57+ cells. A remark on this clonotype: Its target is not known.

This CDR3 region has 16 residues. CDR1 is SGHNT, CDR2 YYREEE, per germline (reference sequence). The junction had 5 bases not matched to a gene; V was cut back by 2 bases and J by 3 bases. Template material for TCR beta VDJ and CDR3 profiling consisted of genomic DNA. TCRdb re-derived calls from the reads in MiXCR, one entry per CDR3 protein. The data show roughly 250,000 distinct CDR3 sequences, approximately 80% seen once. Sequenced sample: sorted CD4+, CD8+, or CD8+CD57+ T cells (not recorded which) from PBMCs. The receptor was derived from a human donor with aplastic anemia. The rearrangement uses TRBV5-4 and TRBJ2-5, with TRBD2 identical over 12 bases. The CDR3 reads CASSFTSGGREETQYF. CDR3 sequence (DNA): TGTGCCAGCAGCTTTACTAGCGGGGGGCGGGAAGAGACCCAGTACTTC.